The rows below give T cell receptor beta chains drawn from one sample of a study of blood T cell repertoires in COVID-19. Produced via immunoSEQ multiplex PCR; TCRdb's table is partial and in-frame only. The table shows some 110,000 clones, with roughly 77% occurring only once. The sequencing sample was made of peripheral blood. Receptor source: a man aged 55 to 70 with active or convalescent COVID-19. CDR3s include the opening cysteine and the closing phenylalanine or tryptophan. A D gene is named only where the DNA matches it firmly. Some rows have no size entry. The others give once, few or many, or a class for an expanded clone.

>TRBJ2-3|21|TRBD2|TRBV24-1|once
TGTGCCACCCGGACTAGCGGTCAAGCTGTAGTTATAACGAATAGCACAGATACGCAGTATTTT
CATRTSGQAVVITNSTDTQYF
>TRBJ1-1|13|NA|TRBV4-1|NA
TGCGCCAGCACAAGGGGCAGGGCCGGTGAAGCTTTCTTT
CASTRGRAGEAFF
>TRBJ2-5|15|TRBD2|TRBV6-2/TRBV6-3|NA
TGTGCCAGCAGTTCCCTACTAGCGGGAGATGAGACCCAGTACTTC
CASSSLLAGDETQYF
>TRBJ1-1|12|NA|TRBV12-3/TRBV12-4|NA
TGTGCCAGCACCAAGAGGGAGGCTGAAGCTTTCTTT
CASTKREAEAFF
>TRBJ2-5|15|TRBD2|TRBV19|NA
TGTGCCAGTAGCCTTGTTCAGGGAGGGAGAGAGACCCAGTACTTC
CASSLVQGGRETQYF
>TRBJ2-2|17|TRBD2|TRBV19|NA
TGTGCCAGTAGTATTCTAGGACTAGCGGGAGGGACCGGGGAGCTGTTTTTT
CASSILGLAGGTGELFF
>TRBJ2-3|15|TRBD1|TRBV5-1|NA
TGCGCCAGCAGCATAGGACAGGGGAAAGCAGATACGCAGTATTTT
CASSIGQGKADTQYF
>TRBJ1-5|13|NA|TRBV2|NA
TGTGCCAGCAGACGAGAGGGTAATCAGCCCCAGCATTTT
CASRREGNQPQHF
>TRBJ2-3|11|NA|TRBV20-1|NA
TGCAGTGCGGGACACGTTGATACGCAGTATTTT
CSAGHVDTQYF
>TRBJ2-7|17|NA|TRBV1|NA
TGCACCAGCACCAGAAATGGAAGGGGACAGGGACACTACGAGCAGTACTTC
CTSTRNGRGQGHYEQYF
>TRBJ1-4|15|TRBD1|TRBV13|NA
TGTGCCAGCAGCTTAGACAGGGGGACTAATGAAAAACTGTTTTTT
CASSLDRGTNEKLFF
>TRBJ1-1|14|NA|TRBV7-9|NA
TGTGCCAGCAGCTTCCACTCGAAGAACACTGAAGCTTTCTTT
CASSFHSKNTEAFF
>TRBJ2-2|14|NA|TRBV28|NA
TGTGCCAGCAGTCGAGACAGATCCACCGGGGAGCTGTTTTTT
CASSRDRSTGELFF
>TRBJ1-1|13|NA|TRBV5-4|NA
TGTGCCACCAGGAGCGGGGGGAGGACTGAAGCTTTCTTT
CATRSGGRTEAFF
>TRBJ1-3|14|NA|TRBV14|NA
TGTGCCAGCAGCCAATATGCAGGGAAGGCCACCATATATTTT
CASSQYAGKATIYF
>TRBJ2-1|13|TRBD2|TRBV7-6|NA
TGTGCCAGCAGCCCACTAGCGGGAGGTGAGCAGTTCTTC
CASSPLAGGEQFF
>TRBJ2-1|13|NA|TRBV7-3|NA
TGTGCCAGCAGCTTAAGTCGGGGAAGTGAGCAGTTCTTC
CASSLSRGSEQFF
>TRBJ1-3|15|NA|TRBV25-1|NA
TGTGCCAGCAGTCCCGGACAGAGCTCTGGAAACACCATATATTTT
CASSPGQSSGNTIYF
>TRBJ2-2|19|TRBD2|TRBV5-5|NA
TGTGCCAGCAGCTTGGATCGGACTAGCGGGAAGGGGAACACCGGGGAGCTGTTTTTT
CASSLDRTSGKGNTGELFF
>TRBJ2-7|15|NA|TRBV5-4|few
TGTGCCAGCAGCTTGGCTTTGACAGCGAGCTACGAGCAGTACTTC
CASSLALTASYEQYF
>TRBJ2-3|13|NA|TRBV10-3|NA
TGTGCCATCACTGCGGCTAGCACAGATACGCAGTATTTT
CAITAASTDTQYF
>TRBJ2-3|15|NA|TRBV7-2|NA
TGTGCCAGCAGCTTAAACGGTCCTGCTTCAGATACGCAGTATTTT
CASSLNGPASDTQYF
>TRBJ2-3|12|NA|TRBV28|NA
TGTGCCAGCAGTTTTGCAGTGGTTACGCAGTATTTT
CASSFAVVTQYF
>TRBJ2-7|13|NA|TRBV13|NA
TGTGCCAGCAGCTTAGGGCTTAGTGGCGAGCAGTACTTC
CASSLGLSGEQYF
>TRBJ1-5|16|NA|TRBV7-2|NA
TGTGCCAGCAGCTCGCTCGCGGGAAAGCGCAATCAGCCCCAGCATTTT
CASSSLAGKRNQPQHF
>TRBJ2-2|14|NA|TRBV5-1|NA
TGCGCCAGCAGCTTTGGCCTTCTGACCGGGGAGCTGTTTTTT
CASSFGLLTGELFF
>TRBJ2-7|13|NA|TRBV27|few
TGTGCCAGCAGCCCGGGACTCTCCTACGAGCAGTACTTC
CASSPGLSYEQYF
>TRBJ2-7|14|TRBD1|TRBV18|NA
TGTGCCAGCTCACCAATGGACAGGGTCTACGAGCAGTACTTC
CASSPMDRVYEQYF
>TRBJ2-5|11|NA|TRBV7-9|NA
TGTGCCAGCAGCCCGCAAGAGACCCAGTACTTC
CASSPQETQYF
>TRBJ1-5|15|NA|TRBV4-3|NA
TGCGCCAGCAGCCAAGATGCGGGGAGTAATCAGCCCCAGCATTTT
CASSQDAGSNQPQHF
>TRBJ2-7|16|TRBD2|TRBV7-6|NA
TGTGCCAGCAGCTTAGCCGCTAGCGGGAGCTCCTACGAGCAGTACTTC
CASSLAASGSSYEQYF
>TRBJ1-1|15|NA|TRBV3-1/TRBV3-2|NA
TGTGCCAGCAGCCAACAACCAGGGGCCCTTCTGGAAGCTTTCTTT
CASSQQPGALLEAFF
>TRBJ2-3|16|TRBD2|TRBV7-9|NA
TGTGCCAGCAGCGGCGGGACTAGCGGGAGTCTAGATACGCAGTATTTT
CASSGGTSGSLDTQYF
>TRBJ1-5|16|TRBD1|TRBV19|NA
TGTGCCAGTAGTACCCCTCGACAGGGTAGCAATCAGCCCCAGCATTTT
CASSTPRQGSNQPQHF
>TRBJ1-2|12|NA|TRBV30|NA
TGTGCCTGGAGTGCAACAGCTGGTGGCTACACCTTC
CAWSATAGGYTF
>TRBJ2-7|10|TRBD1|TRBV29-1|medium-sized
TGCAGCGTCCGGACAGGCGAGCAGTACTTC
CSVRTGEQYF
>TRBJ2-3|17|TRBD2|TRBV10-3|once
TGTGCCATCAGTGACTTGACTAGCGGGACGTTCACAGATACGCAGTATTTT
CAISDLTSGTFTDTQYF
>TRBJ2-1|15|TRBD2|TRBV29-1|few
TGCAGCGTTGCCCCGGGGGGGATGTCCTACAATGAGCAGTTCTTC
CSVAPGGMSYNEQFF
>TRBJ1-2|11|NA|TRBV12-3/TRBV12-4|NA
TGTGCCAGCAGTTTGCGGGGGAGCTACACCTTC
CASSLRGSYTF
>TRBJ2-5|14|NA|TRBV28|NA
TGTGCCAGCAGTTCCGAGCGGAGCCAAGAGACCCAGTACTTC
CASSSERSQETQYF
>TRBJ1-2|16|NA|TRBV6-6|NA
TGTGCCAGCAGTTACGTCCAGGCACAACCATCCTATGGCTACACCTTC
CASSYVQAQPSYGYTF
>TRBJ2-5|17|TRBD2|TRBV5-8|few
TGTGCCAGCAGTATACCCCTAGCGGGAATCCACCAAGAGACCCAGTACTTC
CASSIPLAGIHQETQYF
>TRBJ1-2|17|NA|TRBV7-9|NA
TGTGCCAGCACCGGGGGGGCACCCAGGGGACATAACTATGGCTACACCTTC
CASTGGAPRGHNYGYTF
>TRBJ2-4|15|NA|TRBV29-1|NA
TGCAGCGTTGATGGAGGCGGAGCAAACAAAAACATTCAGTACTTC
CSVDGGGANKNIQYF
>TRBJ1-1|17|TRBD1|TRBV7-9|NA
TGTGCCAGCAGCTTCCCATCTGACAGGGGGCTTGGCACTGAAGCTTTCTTT
CASSFPSDRGLGTEAFF
>TRBJ2-3|15|TRBD1|TRBV7-3|NA
TGTGCCAGCAGCCCAGGGACAGGGGGCACAGATACGCAGTATTTT
CASSPGTGGTDTQYF
>TRBJ2-1|15|TRBD2|TRBV6-5|NA
TGTGCCAGCACTCCTTACGCGGGAGGGTCGAATGAGCAGTTCTTC
CASTPYAGGSNEQFF
>TRBJ2-1|13|TRBD2|TRBV4-2|NA
TGTGCCAGCAGCCAACCCCTAGCGGATGAGCAGTTCTTC
CASSQPLADEQFF
>TRBJ2-5|13|NA|TRBV12-3/TRBV12-4|NA
TGTGCCAGCGGGGCAGGCAGCCAAGAGACCCAGTACTTC
CASGAGSQETQYF
>TRBJ2-7|17|TRBD1|TRBV9|NA
TGTGCCAGCAGCGTAAGGTTTACAGGGGGATTCCACTACGAGCAGTACTTC
CASSVRFTGGFHYEQYF
>TRBJ2-5|14|TRBD1|TRBV30|few
TGTGCCTGGAGCACCGGGACAGGGGATGAGACCCAGTACTTC
CAWSTGTGDETQYF
>TRBJ2-7|14|TRBD2|TRBV7-2|NA
TGTGCCAGCAGGGAGACTAGCGGCTCCTACGAGCAGTACTTC
CASRETSGSYEQYF
>TRBJ2-3|14|NA|TRBV5-1|NA
TGCGCCAGCAGCTTGGAATTAGCATCGGATACGCAGTATTTT
CASSLELASDTQYF
>TRBJ1-5|13|NA|TRBV2|NA
TGTGCCAGCAGTGGGCAGATGAATCAGCCCCAGCATTTT
CASSGQMNQPQHF
>TRBJ2-2|17|TRBD2|TRBV6-2/TRBV6-3|NA
TGTGCCAGCAGTTACGAGGCGGGAGGGCCGTACACCGGGGAGCTGTTTTTT
CASSYEAGGPYTGELFF
>TRBJ1-5|14|NA|TRBV28|NA
TGTGCCAGCAGTCCCCAGACCGGGAATCAGCCCCAGCATTTT
CASSPQTGNQPQHF
>TRBJ2-3|15|TRBD1|TRBV7-2|NA
TGTGCCAGCAGCTTGGGGGACAGGGCCACAGATACGCAGTATTTT
CASSLGDRATDTQYF